Listed here is a single TCR beta chain. The protocol was immunoSEQ multiplex PCR, while the TCRdb copy is restricted to in-frame clones and leaves out a portion. Here the sample spans 45,000 to 55,000 clones, approximately 96% being singletons. The germline V and J ends were trimmed by 5 bases and 5 bases, with 11 bases remaining between them. The V gene's germline CDR1 is SGHRS and CDR2 YFSETQ. CDR3 length: 14 amino acids. This entry belongs to a study of T cells after somatic rescue of genetic block. This chain connects TRBV5-1 to TRBJ1-6; a possible D gene is TRBD1 (6 bases). The sample taken for sequencing was peripheral blood mononuclear cells (PBMCs). The clonotype comes from a child under two years old. CDR3 protein: CASRPGTNNSPLHF. Written as DNA, the CDR3 is TGCGCCAGCAGACCCGGGACAAATAATTCACCCCTCCACTTT.